Listed below are T cell receptor beta chains from one sample, sequenced in a study of blood T cell repertoires in COVID-19. Assay: immunoSEQ multiplex PCR; the TCRdb copy retains only in-frame clones and omits some. The table has roughly 120,000 clones, 80% to 90% seen once; the top ten hold roughly 1.4%. The sequencing sample was made of peripheral blood. Every receptor here comes from a man aged 40-50 years with acute or convalescent COVID-19. Both conserved end residues are trimmed from each CDR3. A D gene is named only where the DNA matches it firmly.

d_gene	v_gene	j_gene	CDR3aa
TRBD1	TRBV2	TRBJ2-7	ASAGQGTPLFEQY
.	TRBV9	TRBJ2-1	ASSVGVSAGSSYNEQF
.	TRBV2	TRBJ1-4	ASDSGTSTNEKLF
.	TRBV7-3	TRBJ1-1	ASSSSGGSTEAF
.	TRBV3-1/TRBV3-2	TRBJ1-3	ASRPGSVSGNTIY
.	TRBV5-4	TRBJ2-2	ASSWSVGELF
.	TRBV12-3/TRBV12-4	TRBJ2-1	ASSLRGINEQF
.	TRBV19	TRBJ1-2	ASSTRGSGGYT
.	TRBV28	TRBJ1-3	ASSVIGGVEGNTIY
.	TRBV7-9	TRBJ2-7	ASSSSGTFYEQY
.	TRBV21-1	TRBJ2-5	ASGLADPQETQY
.	TRBV2	TRBJ2-2	ASGAGRNTGELF
.	TRBV7-3	TRBJ1-2	ASSLGGDYGYT
.	TRBV30	TRBJ2-7	AWSRGEIQY
TRBD2	TRBV7-2	TRBJ2-7	ASSSTSGIGEQY
TRBD1	TRBV19	TRBJ1-3	ASSIGTGVAGNTIY
TRBD2	TRBV2	TRBJ2-2	ASSEVAGAMDGELF
TRBD2	TRBV6-5	TRBJ2-1	ASRGLAGGSLGEF
.	TRBV3-1/TRBV3-2	TRBJ2-2	ASSQDGVAPRRELF
.	TRBV19	TRBJ2-2	ASSRQAPDGELF
.	TRBV5-1	TRBJ1-5	ASSLGQGQPQH
.	TRBV5-1	TRBJ1-1	ASSLNANRATEAF
TRBD1	TRBV19	TRBJ2-3	ASRASPGQGALTDTQY
TRBD2	TRBV6-5	TRBJ2-3	ASSAPGGKHTQY
TRBD1	TRBV27	TRBJ1-1	ASSLRQGIAF
TRBD2	TRBV11-3	TRBJ2-1	ASSFGGAGAPYNEQF
TRBD2	TRBV5-1	TRBJ2-4	ASSLASGTSGRGRENIQY
.	TRBV20-1	TRBJ2-3	SASFRVTDTQY
TRBD2	TRBV6-5	TRBJ2-2	ASRGTTSNTGELF
.	TRBV11-3	TRBJ1-1	ASSRSLNTEAF
.	TRBV23-1	TRBJ1-3	ASSELGQGNTIY
TRBD1	TRBV5-1	TRBJ1-1	ASSLSPGQGENTEAF
.	TRBV6-6	TRBJ1-1	ASSWGGRTTEAF
TRBD1	TRBV7-2	TRBJ2-5	ASSRDRPPTQY
.	TRBV19	TRBJ1-5	ASSTPDSSNQPQH